The entry below gives a single TCR beta chain sequence along with its context. This sample is part of a study of T cells after yellow fever vaccination. Study-wide background: Any fraction with a low cell number was prepared using SMART-Seq v4 Ultra Low Input.

V lost 6 bases, J lost 6 bases, and 10 bases stayed unmatched. This CDR3 contains 14 residues. The germline V gene encodes CDR1 SGDLS and CDR2 YYNGEE. UMIs and a universal primer site were added when TCR cDNA was made by 5'RACE template switching. TCRdb reanalysed the 5' RACE reads using MiXCR and keeps one entry per CDR3 protein. The table records around 530,000 distinct CDR3 sequences, approximately 16% of them present only once. Sample: PBMCs, taken 5 days after the first yellow fever vaccination. This TCR was sampled from a young man who received the YFV17D yellow fever vaccine. The chain uses TRBV9 and TRBJ2-5; 8 bases align to TRBD1. The CDR3 reads CASTGAGGAQTQYF. As DNA, the CDR3 is TGTGCCAGCACCGGGGCAGGGGGCGCACAGACCCAGTACTTC.